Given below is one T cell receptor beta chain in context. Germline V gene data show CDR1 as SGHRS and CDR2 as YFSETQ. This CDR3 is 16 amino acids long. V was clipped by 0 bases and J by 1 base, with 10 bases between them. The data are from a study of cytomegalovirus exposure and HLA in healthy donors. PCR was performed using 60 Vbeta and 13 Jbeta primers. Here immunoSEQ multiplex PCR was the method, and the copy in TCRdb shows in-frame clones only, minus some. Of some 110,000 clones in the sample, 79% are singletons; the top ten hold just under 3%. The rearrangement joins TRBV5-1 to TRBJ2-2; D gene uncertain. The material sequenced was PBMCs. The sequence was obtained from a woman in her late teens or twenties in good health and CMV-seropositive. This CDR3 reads CASSLANAENTGELFF. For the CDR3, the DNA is TGCGCCAGCAGCTTGGCCAATGCGGAGAACACCGGGGAGCTGTTTTTT.